Listed below are T cell receptor beta chains from one sample, sequenced in a study of response to subunit inactivated influenza vaccine. TCRdb reprocessed the RT-PCR reads with MiXCR, giving one entry per CDR3 protein. The profile covers approximately 700,000 distinct CDR3 sequences, with 15% to 19% appearing a single time and 11% taken by the ten largest. Sequences were derived from PBMCs from blood, sampled less than 13 days after vaccination. Receptors originate from a man aged 50 to 59 who received an inactivated influenza vaccine. The CDR3 runs from the conserved cysteine through the conserved F or W. The D gene is left open where the match is weak. Rows may omit the clone size; those that give it use once, few, many or a size class.

d_gene	len	v_gene	j_gene	abundance	CDR3nt	CDR3aa
.	14	TRBV20-1	TRBJ2-5	few	TGCAGTGCTAGACGAGGCAGCTCGGGAGAGACCCAGTACTTC	CSARRGSSGETQYF
.	15	TRBV18	TRBJ1-6	.	TGTGCCAGCTCACCACGGGGGGGGCAGGATTCACCCCTCCACTTT	CASSPRGGQDSPLHF
TRBD1	15	TRBV5-5	TRBJ2-7	.	TGTGCCAGCAGCTTCTTCGGACAGGGCGAATACGAGCAGTACTTC	CASSFFGQGEYEQYF
.	11	TRBV6-6	TRBJ2-1	many	TGTGCCAGCAGTTTTACCGATGAGCAGTTCTTC	CASSFTDEQFF
TRBD2	16	TRBV30	TRBJ2-1	.	TGTGCCTGGAGCGTCCGGGGACTAGCGGGAGCTAATGAGCAGTTCTTC	CAWSVRGLAGANEQFF
TRBD1	14	TRBV10-3	TRBJ1-2	many	TGTGCCATCAGTCCAGGGGGCGCGAACTATGGCTACACCTTC	CAISPGGANYGYTF
TRBD1	15	TRBV24-1	TRBJ2-5	.	TGTGCCACCAGTGACCCAGTGGACAGGGGAGAGACCCAGTACTTC	CATSDPVDRGETQYF
.	13	TRBV19	TRBJ2-7	.	TGTGCCAGTAGTATAGAGCTCGGATTCGAGCAGTACTTC	CASSIELGFEQYF
TRBD2	18	TRBV4-1	TRBJ2-3	.	TGCGCCAGCAGCCAAGTTTTGGCTAGCGGGGGTGTCGCAGATACGCAGTATTTT	CASSQVLASGGVADTQYF
.	14	TRBV15	TRBJ2-7	few	TGTGCCACCAGCAGAGATGATCTTCCTTACGAGCAGTACTTC	CATSRDDLPYEQYF
.	18	TRBV4-3	TRBJ2-7	few	TGCGCCAGCAGCCAAGATCCCGTCGATGGGACTGTTACCTACGAGCAGTACTTC	CASSQDPVDGTVTYEQYF
.	13	TRBV29-1	TRBJ1-5	few	TGCAGCGTCACCGGGGCTTTTGGTCAGCCCCAGCATTTT	CSVTGAFGQPQHF
TRBD2	16	TRBV29-1	TRBJ2-7	few	TGCAGCGTTGAAGCCCGGACTAGCGGCAACTCCTACGAGCAGTACTTC	CSVEARTSGNSYEQYF
TRBD1	13	TRBV6-1	TRBJ1-2	few	TGTGCCAGCAGTCAGGACAGGGTGATTGGCTACACCTTC	CASSQDRVIGYTF
TRBD1	13	TRBV29-1	TRBJ2-1	.	TGCAGCGTTGGGCAGGGGGCATGGCATGAGCAGTTCTTC	CSVGQGAWHEQFF
.	13	TRBV7-9	TRBJ1-2	few	TGTGCCAGCAGCGTTGGTCCGGGAAGTGGCTACACCTTC	CASSVGPGSGYTF
.	15	TRBV6-2/TRBV6-3	TRBJ2-6	.	TGTGCCAGCAGTCATCCAGGTACTGGGGCCAACGTCCTGACTTTC	CASSHPGTGANVLTF
TRBD1	16	TRBV27	TRBJ1-5	many	TGTGCCAGCAGTTATACAGGGGCCTATAGCAATCAGCCCCAGCATTTT	CASSYTGAYSNQPQHF
TRBD1	13	TRBV6-2/TRBV6-3	TRBJ2-7	many	TGTGCCAGCACCCGGGACAGGGGCTACGAGCAGTACTTC	CASTRDRGYEQYF
.	15	TRBV19	TRBJ1-5	.	TGTGCCAGTAGTATAACTCAACGGGGGAATCAGCCCCAGCATTTT	CASSITQRGNQPQHF
.	13	TRBV28	TRBJ2-7	.	TGTGCCAGCAGTCGGACACCGACCTTGGGGCAGTACTTC	CASSRTPTLGQYF
.	15	TRBV11-2	TRBJ2-2	.	TGTGCCAGCAGCCGGACAGAGATAAACACCGGGGAGCTGTTTTTT	CASSRTEINTGELFF
.	11	TRBV6-2/TRBV6-3	TRBJ2-1	.	TGTGCCAGCAGTTACCCTACTGAGCAGTTCTTC	CASSYPTEQFF
TRBD2	17	TRBV12-3/TRBV12-4	TRBJ2-1	few	TGTGCCAGCAGTCTACGACTAGCGGGATGGGGGCACAATGAGCAGTTCTTC	CASSLRLAGWGHNEQFF
.	16	TRBV15	TRBJ2-3	.	TGTGCCACCAGCAAGAGGGGGGGCCTGGTTACAGATACGCAGTATTTT	CATSKRGGLVTDTQYF
.	16	TRBV6-1	TRBJ1-6	.	TGTGCCAGCAGTGACAGGCCCAGCTCCTATAATTCACCCCTCCACTTT	CASSDRPSSYNSPLHF
.	14	TRBV12-3/TRBV12-4	TRBJ2-5	.	TGTGCCAGCAGTTTGTTTAACACCCCAGAGACCCAGTACTTC	CASSLFNTPETQYF
.	13	TRBV20-1	TRBJ2-1	many	TGCAGTGCTAGATCACTAGCATACAATGAGCAGTTCTTC	CSARSLAYNEQFF
.	14	TRBV28	TRBJ2-7	.	TGTGCCAGCAGTGCCCCCACTATTACCTACGAGCAGTACTTC	CASSAPTITYEQYF
.	15	TRBV20-1	TRBJ1-3	many	TGCAGTGCTAGAGATCTTCAGGGGCCTGGAAACACCATATATTTT	CSARDLQGPGNTIYF
TRBD2	16	TRBV12-3/TRBV12-4	TRBJ2-1	.	TGTGCCAGCAGTCTCCTCGGGACTAGCGTTTACAATGAGCAGTTCTTC	CASSLLGTSVYNEQFF